The text below deals with one TCR beta chain. No antigen is known for it. There are no base qualities to consult, and no much larger clone falls within one base. Library prep was done by the immunoSEQ multiplex PCR assay. For the multiplex PCR, a mixture combining 60 forward primers for TCR Vbeta segments and 13 reverse primers for TCR Jbeta segments was used. A multiplex PCR assay on genomic DNA amplified the CDR3 region of rearranged TCR beta genes. The Illumina HiSeq System was used to sequence the amplified TCR beta libraries as 87-base-pair reads. From the authors' description of their analysis: A later analysis tallied tens of millions of unique TCR beta chains across the approximately 670 repertoires, and about 10 million of those chains were shared by two or more donors. A nearest-neighbor algorithm error-corrected the raw reads and collapsed the reads into unique sequences, merging closely related sequences to remove PCR and sequencing errors. To assign V, D and J gene segments, CDR3 sequences were aligned to IMGT reference sequences. For a sequence to be retained, a match of at least six nucleotides to both a V gene segment and a J gene segment was required. A rearrangement was called productive if the CDR3 had no stop codons and remained in frame with V and J, and every other rearrangement was called non-productive. Following IMGT convention, CDR3 was defined as the stretch from the second conserved V-encoded cysteine up to the conserved J-encoded phenylalanine. The earlier analysis of about 570 of the donors excluded any sequence lacking an unambiguous match to a single V gene segment. In an earlier analysis of 587 of the donors, V segments were called functional above 56.7% productive rearrangements and were called segregating when the between-donor standard deviation exceeded 5%. A statistical classification framework was built to diagnose cytomegalovirus status from the catalog of TCR beta chain sequences. In a later analysis, V and J genes were assigned by comparing TCR nucleotide sequences against IMGT/GENE-DB human TR gene sequences. In a later analysis, CDR3 sequences and most-parsimonious VDJ recombination scenarios were assigned using the TCRdist pipeline. In a later analysis, each TCR beta chain was defined by its CDR3 amino acid sequence together with its V-gene family, and reads lacking a unique V-gene family were excluded. In a later analysis, around 600 highly shared, low-generation-probability nucleotide sequences were removed to address suspected cross-contamination and a sequencing artifact. In a later analysis, a clonal expansion index for each public chain was calculated from normalized within-repertoire ranks of inferred template counts. A later analysis computed generation probabilities with a VDJ recombination model fitted to out-of-frame rearrangements, and checked the results against IGoR. In a later analysis, hypergeometric tests were used to score TCR-TCR, TCR-HLA and TCR-CMV co-occurrence, with a repertoire-size bias correction applied to TCR pairs. False discovery rates were estimated in a later analysis by permuting HLA or CMV assignments 20 times. In a later analysis, co-occurring TCRs were grouped using DBSCAN, with TCRdist sequence similarity added in when clustering inside HLA-allele-positive subsets. Repertoires with fewer than 30,000 or more than 120,000 public chains, plus five repertoires with anomalous nucleotide sharing, were excluded from co-occurrence clustering. TCRdb carries this immuneACCESS record with in-frame sequences only. Its versions omit some clonotypes, under half of them owing to an unresolved V gene in the studies checked, with the rest unexplained. The V and J calls and clone size were taken over from that table, and D and trimming were inferred from the DNA. For this sample the table gives approximately 100,000 clones, of which 60% to 75% were detected only once. The top ten hold under 13% of the sample.

The cohort consisted of 650 to 700 healthy bone marrow donors. Cohort members were all nominally healthy when sampled, although unrecorded immune exposures were likely present. The donor tested CMV seropositive, placing the donor among the approximately 290 seropositive members of the cohort. A peripheral blood sample was collected from each donor, and TCR beta sequencing was performed on peripheral blood mononuclear cells. The Qiagen DNeasy Blood Extraction Kit was used to extract genomic DNA from the blood cell samples. This sample is part of a study of cytomegalovirus exposure and HLA in healthy donors (dated by TCRdb to 2017 to 2019). The study in broad terms: An earlier analysis of some 600 of the donors reported roughly 300 Gb of sequence data and 95 million to 140 million unique TCR beta sequences obtained from roughly 170 million T cells. Approximately 330 gigabases of sequencing data and around 85 million unique TCR sequences made up an early release that covered some 640 HLA-typed donors. Of the roughly 400 genotyped donors, more than 75% were placed in the genetic ancestry cluster associated with self-reported Caucasian donors. The study aimed to test whether cataloging public T cell receptors could reveal signatures of past pathogen exposure. The study profiled the T cell repertoires of about 720 subjects by immunosequencing and related them to cytomegalovirus serostatus. In addition to the first cohort of roughly 700 subjects, a separate validation cohort of 120 different subjects was used. The study combined high-throughput TCR immunosequencing, statistical association of individual TCRs with disease status, and machine learning to predict cytomegalovirus infection status. A later analysis re-examined previously published TCR beta repertoires from more than 600 donors and added high-resolution HLA genotyping to investigate patterns of TCR occurrence. Rather than using new phenotypic data, the later analysis identified candidate immune exposures from TCR beta sequences and from how often those sequences occurred across donors. An earlier analysis of several hundred of the donors applied high-throughput TCR beta sequencing to assess whether each TCR beta V gene segment acted as functional or pseudogenic. Donor age, sex, ethnicity and CMV serostatus were compiled together with the repertoire data. A later genetic analysis used genome-wide SNP genotypes for about three fifths of the 666 donors, treating that subset as a discovery cohort. Every discovery cohort repertoire had been produced on one sequencing platform. HLA typing covered class I and class II loci at four-digit resolution. Typing coverage differed by locus: A, B, C, DRB1 and DQB1 were typed in about 629-640 donors, DQA1 in about 560, DPA1 in 600 to 610, and DPB1 in around 490. Four or five DR-DQ haplotypes were treated as single units for association and clustering because of strong linkage in the cohort. On average, about 240,000 unique TCR beta nucleotide sequences were sequenced per donor among 398 genotyped donors of the cohort, with 15% to 20% of those sequences being non-productive. Paper-wide results and their limitations: The study listed 150 to 200 TCR beta chains as associated with cytomegalovirus. About 15 rarely observed V segments, including chromosome 9 orphons, were excluded from the earlier analysis of several hundred of the donors because counts were too low. It was suggested by the authors that the approach could potentially be generalized to other disease states and immunological phenotypes. A cluster of highly shared sequence variants was judged likely to be a technical artifact of the sequencing pipeline. Only TCR beta chains were sequenced in this cohort, and the absence of alpha or paired-chain data limited detectable features. Immune exposure information for the cohort was limited to CMV serostatus. In a later analysis, HLA-associated TCR beta chains were found to be more clonally expanded and to have lower generation probabilities than equally common non-associated chains. When HLA alleles, especially DR and DQ, strongly co-occurred, TCR associations were difficult to assign to individual alleles. Broadly in line with IMGT annotations, most TCR beta V segments showed up in productive rearrangements about 90% or about 30% of the time in an earlier analysis of 587 of the donors. In both the original and validation cohorts, the classifier was reported to diagnose cytomegalovirus status with high specificity and sensitivity. A further reported finding was that TCR beta sequences accurately predicted the HLA-A and HLA-B alleles for most subjects in the first cohort. Most CMV-associated TCR beta chains appeared to be HLA-restricted in a later analysis, and the HLA associations seemed to be driven largely by CMV exposure. While some public TCRs were present in many individuals, most TCR sequences turned up only very rarely across donors. At a false discovery rate of 0.05, a later analysis linked some 18,000 TCR beta sequences to specific HLA alleles. A later genetic analysis associated a missense DCLRE1C variant with V-gene and J-gene trimming of TCR beta chains, and an independent cohort replicated the association. A few of the identified cytomegalovirus-associated TCR beta chains were confirmed in vitro to be specific for cytomegalovirus antigens. According to a later analysis, parvovirus B19, influenza, CMV and Epstein-Barr virus appeared linked to several top co-occurrence clusters. Linkage disequilibrium might explain the correlated functional status among segregating V segments, but an unknown experimental factor could not be ruled out. The presence/absence analyses assumed that sequencing depth was roughly uniform across donors, and that assumption may not be true. In a later analysis, the rate of TCR association differed among HLA loci, with DRB1 alleles having the most associated TCRs and HLA-C alleles having the fewest. HLA typing was unavailable for some donors at each locus, so association tests used only the typed subset. Compared with the approximately 710-donor mean, donors in an Asian-associated ancestry cluster had fewer N-insertions in productive TCRs, according to a later genetic analysis.

This receptor was taken from a man aged 35 to 55 in good health and CMV-seropositive. Sequencing was performed on PBMCs.

The CDR3 in this case is CASSAGLTQETQYF. The DNA is as follows: TGTGCCAGCAGTGCGGGACTGACCCAAGAGACCCAGTACTTC. The chain is made from TRBV2 and TRBJ2-5; the D region possibly corresponds to TRBD2 (6 bases align). Trimming removed 4 bases from V and 1 base from J, leaving 10 bases between the germline ends. The germline V gene supplies CDR1 SNHLY and CDR2 FYNNEI. The CDR3 holds 14 amino acids from the cysteine to the phenylalanine. The kept DNA is CDR3 alone, 42 bases in frame from the first base.